This T cell receptor beta chain was documented in a study of T cell responses to AZD1222 COVID-19 vaccine. Per the germline V gene, CDR1 is SGHRS and CDR2 is YFSETQ. After removal of 4 bases from V and 3 bases from J, the junction contained 7 bases not matched to a gene. This CDR3 has 15 amino acids. Generated by immunoSEQ multiplex PCR, the TCRdb table keeps only in-frame clones and is missing some. Among about 140,000 clones listed, about 90% were seen once. Broader study findings: At baseline, seropositivity was found in only a handful of AZD1222 recipients.

For this clone: The antigen remains unidentified.

The source was peripheral blood, collected on day 0 of AZD1222 vaccination. This clonotype was obtained from an adult in good health. This chain links TRBV5-1 with TRBJ1-5; TRBD1 matches 7 bases. In DNA, the CDR3 is TGCGCCAGCAGCCTTGGGGGACAGCTCAATCAGCCCCAGCATTTT. Amino acids: CASSLGGQLNQPQHF.